The 16 T cell receptor beta chains below come from one sample, sequenced in a study of tumor-infiltrating lymphocytes in primary liver carcinoma. A constant-region primer served to make TCR beta cDNA from around 500 ng total RNA. A slightly modified ARM-PCR protocol with three nested multiplex PCR rounds produced these TCR beta libraries. The study ran its first two PCR rounds for roughly 11 cycles each, using TRBV1-TRBV30 forward primers and a C-beta reverse primer. TCRdb re-derived calls from the multiplex PCR reads in MiXCR, one entry per CDR3 protein. Of about 310,000 distinct CDR3 sequences in the sample, nearly 60% were seen once. Both blood RNA, taken from unsorted whole blood, and germline DNA were extracted. Sequencing input: peripheral blood. The source is a woman in her thirties with primary liver carcinoma and hepatitis B virus infection.

Notes on this clonotype: Sequence at one end of the junction differs from germline and may be a read error. The chain joins TRBV4-3 to TRBJ2-7, with 12 bases identical to TRBD1. Germline loops: CDR1 LGHNA, CDR2 YSLEER. The CDR3 sequence is 15 residues long. The DNA of the CDR3 is TGCGCCAGCAGCCCGGGACAGGGGGCTTCCTGCGAGCAGTACTTC. Encoded protein: CASSPGQGASCEQYF.

Worth noting for this clonotype: A much larger clone lies one base from this, so it may be a read error. The chain joins TRBV6-1 to TRBJ2-1; 7 nucleotides align to TRBD1. Germline V gene data show CDR1 as MNHNS and CDR2 as SASEGT. The CDR3 contains 13 residues. CDR3 loop: CVSGRGSYNEQFF. CDR3 nucleotides: TGTGTCAGCGGCAGGGGGTCCTACAATGAGCAGTTCTTC.

This chain connects TRBV11-2 to TRBJ2-1; D gene uncertain. The end of the DNA fits TRBJ2-7 better, so the J call may be wrong. From germline, CDR1 is SGHAT and CDR2 FQNNGV. The CDR3 totals 11 residues. The CDR3 reads CASSPVWEQYF. The CDR3 bases are TGTGCCAGCAGTCCAGTATGGGAGCAGTACTTC.

This clonotype was counted between two and nine times. In nucleotides, the CDR3 is TGTGCCAGCACCCACTACGGTCAGGGGGAGGGTGAGACCCAGTACTTC. It translates to CASTHYGQGEGETQYF. This sequence joins TRBV5-6 and TRBJ2-5, with D possibly called TRBD1 or TRBD2 (7 bases each). Germline lookup yields CDR1 SGHDT and CDR2 YYEEEE. CDR3 length equals 16 residues. The ends were cut back, 6 bases at V and 5 bases at J, with 23 bases in the middle.

On this clonotype itself: The junction shows a germline mismatch at one end, possibly a read error. This sequence joins TRBV6-2 or TRBV6-3 and TRBJ2-2; 8 bases agree with TRBD2. This CDR3 comprises 15 residues. Per germline, CDR1 MNHEY and CDR2 SVGEGT. CDR3 loop: CASSGSGRVTGEMFF. DNA of the CDR3: TGTGCCAGCAGTGGGAGCGGGAGAGTTACCGGGGAGATGTTTTTT.

As to this clonotype: Likely a read error: the CDR3 ends without its conserved phenylalanine or tryptophan. J is TRBJ1-1 and V is TRBV11-2, with unresolved D. This CDR3 contains 16 residues. The V end was cut by 11 bases, the J end by 3 bases, with 25 bases between. Germline lookup yields CDR1 SGHAT and CDR2 FQNNGV. CDR3 DNA: TGTGCCTTTGTCGACGGTCGCGGCGGTCTCCACACTGAAGCTTTCTCT. This gives the protein CAFVDGRGGLHTEAFS.

There are a few counts of this clonotype. The chain couples TRBV5-4 to TRBJ2-3, with D uncertain. V shed 1 base and J shed 2 bases, with 11 bases lying between them. CDR3 length: 15 residues. From germline, CDR1 is SGHNT and CDR2 YYREEE (reference sequence). CDR3 residues: CASSLSDGSTDTQYF. CDR3 sequence (DNA): TGTGCCAGCAGCTTGTCGGACGGTTCCACAGATACGCAGTATTTT.

This clonotype has just a few counts. The chain carries TRBV5-1 and TRBJ2-7, with D perhaps being TRBD1 or TRBD2 (5 bases each). V lost 0 bases to trimming and J lost 2 bases, with 9 bases between them. This CDR3 comprises 14 residues. Germline loops: CDR1 SGHRS, CDR2 YFSETQ. The CDR3 region has the DNA TGCGCCAGCAGCTTGGCAGGGAGAGCCTACGAGCAGTACTTC. This codes for CASSLAGRAYEQYF.

As regards this clonotype: At one of its ends the junction is not consistent with the germline gene, which may arise from a read error. The V call is TRBV4-2, the J call TRBJ2-3, with D tentatively TRBD1 (5 bases). CDR3 length equals 14 residues. Germline V gives CDR1 LGHNA, CDR2 YNFKEQ. CDR3 protein: CASSPGSHQDTQYF. In nucleotides, the CDR3 is TGCGCCAGCAGCCCAGGGTCCCATCAAGATACGCAGTATTTT.

As concerns this clonotype: Mismatch with germline at one junction end may stem from a read error. The V call is TRBV4-3, the J call TRBJ2-7; TRBD2 is a possible D gene (6 bases). This CDR3 has 15 residues. CDR1 LGHNA and CDR2 YSLEER come from the germline V gene. This CDR3 is CANSAHGDGGYEEYF. CDR3 sequence (DNA): TGCGCCAACAGCGCTCATGGGGACGGGGGTTACGAGGAGTACTTC.

A remark on this clonotype: At one end, the junction sequence differs from germline, possibly due to a read error. The gene calls are TRBV11-2 and TRBJ2-3; tentative D call: TRBD2 (5 bases). Germline CDR1 and CDR2: SGHAT and FQNNGV. This CDR3 spans 12 amino acids. The CDR3 DNA follows: TGTGCCAGCAACCTCTGGGGAGATACACAGTATTTT. The encoded protein is CASNLWGDTQYF.

To note about this clonotype: One base away lies a much larger clone, so this may be a sequencing read error. V and J are TRBV6-1 and TRBJ1-6; D uncertain. The CDR3 loop spans 13 amino acids. The germline CDR1 and CDR2 sequences are MNHNS and SASEGT. The V end was cut by 5 bases, the J end by 10 bases, with 12 bases between. In DNA form, the CDR3 reads TGTGCCAGCAGTATCACCAAGGAGTCACCCCTCCACTTT. Encoded protein: CASSITKESPLHF.

This clonotype was recorded at least ten times. V is TRBV12-3 or TRBV12-4 and J is TRBJ2-1; D unclear. The V and J ends lost 2 bases and 9 bases respectively, with 5 bases between them. This CDR3 is built from 11 residues. The CDR3 sequence is CASSLSVEQFF. The CDR3 DNA is TGTGCCAGCAGTTTATCCGTTGAGCAGTTCTTC.

The rearrangement uses TRBV6-6 and TRBJ2-7; tentative D call: TRBD2 (5 bases). The germline CDR1 and CDR2 sequences are MNHNY and SVGAGI (reference sequence). The V end lost 10 bases, the J end lost 2 bases, and 18 bases lay between the germline ends. The CDR3 runs to 14 residues. The CDR3 sequence is CATQIGVGPYEQYF. CDR3 nucleotides: TGTGCCACCCAAATCGGGGTAGGGCCCTACGAGCAGTACTTC.

With regard to this clonotype: A single base separates this from a much larger clone, so it may be a read error. The CDR3 end shows no conserved phenylalanine or tryptophan, and so a read error is likely. The rearrangement links TRBV12-3 or TRBV12-4 to TRBJ2-3; D ambiguous. There are 12 residues in the CDR3. V was trimmed by 10 bases and J by 0 bases, leaving 8 bases between them. CDR3 amino acids: CATTRSTDTQYL. The CDR3 DNA follows: TGTGCCACTACCCGGAGCACAGATACGCAGTATCTT.

Of note for this clonotype: The junction and the germline gene differ at one end; a read error may be behind it. The rearrangement links TRBV6-5 to TRBJ2-5, with D possibly matching TRBD2 (6 bases). CDR3 length: 14 residues. Germline-derived CDR1 and CDR2 are MNHEY and SVGAGI. CDR3 loop: CASSYSDTRETRYF. For the CDR3, the DNA is TGTGCCAGCAGTTACTCCGACACCCGGGAGACCCGGTACTTC.